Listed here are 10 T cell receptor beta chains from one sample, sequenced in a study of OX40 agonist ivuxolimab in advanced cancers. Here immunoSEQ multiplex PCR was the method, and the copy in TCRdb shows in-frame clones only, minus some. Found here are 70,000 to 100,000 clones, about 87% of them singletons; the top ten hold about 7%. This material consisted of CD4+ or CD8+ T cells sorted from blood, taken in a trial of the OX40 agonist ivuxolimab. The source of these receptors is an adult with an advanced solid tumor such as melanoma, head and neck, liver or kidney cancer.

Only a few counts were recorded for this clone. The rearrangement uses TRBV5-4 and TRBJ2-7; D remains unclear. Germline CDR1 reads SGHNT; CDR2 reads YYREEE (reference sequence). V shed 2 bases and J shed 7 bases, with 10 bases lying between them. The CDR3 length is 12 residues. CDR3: CASSFESIEQYF. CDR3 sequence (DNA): TGTGCCAGCAGCTTCGAGTCGATTGAGCAGTACTTC.

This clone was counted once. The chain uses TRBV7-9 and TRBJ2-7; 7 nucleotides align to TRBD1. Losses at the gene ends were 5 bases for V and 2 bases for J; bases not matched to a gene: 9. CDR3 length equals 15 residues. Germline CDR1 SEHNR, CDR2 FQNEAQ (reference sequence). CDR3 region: CASSPTSGTAYEQYF. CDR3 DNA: TGTGCCAGCAGCCCCACGTCAGGGACAGCCTACGAGCAGTACTTC.

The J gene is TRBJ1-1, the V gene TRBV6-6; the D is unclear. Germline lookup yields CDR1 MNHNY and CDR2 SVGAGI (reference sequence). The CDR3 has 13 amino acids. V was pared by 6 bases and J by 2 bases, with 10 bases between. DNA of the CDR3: TGTGCCAGCAGGCCCACAAGAAACACTGAAGCTTTCTTT. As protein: CASRPTRNTEAFF.

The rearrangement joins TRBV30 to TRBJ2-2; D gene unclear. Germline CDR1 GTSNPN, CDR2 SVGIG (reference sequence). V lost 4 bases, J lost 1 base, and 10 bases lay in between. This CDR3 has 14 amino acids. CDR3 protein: CAWINGQNTGELFF. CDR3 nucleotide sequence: TGTGCCTGGATTAATGGTCAGAACACCGGGGAGCTGTTTTTT.

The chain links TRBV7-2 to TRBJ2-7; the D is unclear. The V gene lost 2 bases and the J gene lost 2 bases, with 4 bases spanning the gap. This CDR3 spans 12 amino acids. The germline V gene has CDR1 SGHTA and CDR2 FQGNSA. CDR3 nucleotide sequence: TGTGCCAGCAGCTTAAACACCTACGAGCAGTACTTC. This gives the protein CASSLNTYEQYF. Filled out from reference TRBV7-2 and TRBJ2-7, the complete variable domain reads GAGVSQSPSNKVTEKGKDVELRCDPISGHTALYWYRQSLGQGLEFLIYFQGNSAPDKSGLPSDRFSAERTGGSVSTLTIQRTQQEDSAVYLCASSLNTYEQYFGPGTRLTVT.

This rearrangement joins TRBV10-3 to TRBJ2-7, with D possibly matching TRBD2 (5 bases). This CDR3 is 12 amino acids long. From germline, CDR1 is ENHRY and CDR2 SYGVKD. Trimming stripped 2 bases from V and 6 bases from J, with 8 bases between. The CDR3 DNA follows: TGTGCCATCAGTGAGCGACTACCCGAGCAGTACTTC. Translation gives CAISERLPEQYF.

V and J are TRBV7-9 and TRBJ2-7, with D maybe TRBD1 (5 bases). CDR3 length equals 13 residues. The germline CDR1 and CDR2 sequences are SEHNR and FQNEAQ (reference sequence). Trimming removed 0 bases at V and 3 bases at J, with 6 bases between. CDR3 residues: CASSLARDYEQYF. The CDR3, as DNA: TGTGCCAGCAGCTTAGCCAGGGACTACGAGCAGTACTTC.

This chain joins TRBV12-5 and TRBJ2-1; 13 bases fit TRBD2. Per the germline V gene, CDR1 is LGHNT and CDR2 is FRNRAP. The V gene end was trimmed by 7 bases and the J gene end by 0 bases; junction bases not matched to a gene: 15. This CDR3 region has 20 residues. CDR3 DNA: TGTGCTAGTGAGACTAGGGGACTAGCGGGATATCCCCTCTCCTACAATGAGCAGTTCTTC. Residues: CASETRGLAGYPLSYNEQFF.

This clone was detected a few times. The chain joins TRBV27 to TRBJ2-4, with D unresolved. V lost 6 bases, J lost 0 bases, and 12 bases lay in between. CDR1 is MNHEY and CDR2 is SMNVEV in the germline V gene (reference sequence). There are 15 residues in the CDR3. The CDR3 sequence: CASSRNSVAKNIQYF. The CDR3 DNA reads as TGTGCCAGCAGCCGGAATTCAGTAGCCAAAAACATTCAGTACTTC.

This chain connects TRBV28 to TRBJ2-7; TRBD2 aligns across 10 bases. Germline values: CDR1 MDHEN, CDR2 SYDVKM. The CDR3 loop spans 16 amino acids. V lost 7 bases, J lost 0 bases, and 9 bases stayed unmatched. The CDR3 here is CASTSSGSPSSYEQYF. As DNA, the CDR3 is TGTGCCAGCACCTCTAGCGGGAGCCCAAGCTCCTACGAGCAGTACTTC.